These 21 T cell receptor beta chains originate from one sample sequenced in a study of blood T cells in healthy people across ages. Primers used in a second PCR of roughly 6 to 11 cycles were a sample-barcoded 5' primer and a J-beta primer mix. TCRdb used MiXCR to reprocess the 5' RACE reads, holding one entry per CDR3 protein. The sample lists around 1,500,000 distinct CDR3 sequences, roughly 45% seen once, with roughly 7.7% in the top ten. The sequenced sample consisted of blood. The origin of the receptors is a woman between 18 and 29 years old in good health.

V usage is TRBV9 and J usage is TRBJ2-1; TRBD2 matches at 9 bases. Germline loops: CDR1 SGDLS, CDR2 YYNGEE. This CDR3 comprises 15 residues. V shed 4 bases, J shed 8 bases, and the junction held 10 bases outside the gene matches. The CDR3 DNA follows: TGTGCCAGCAGCCCTCAGGGACTAGCTGGCGATGAGCAGTTCTTC. It encodes CASSPQGLAGDEQFF.

The chain combines TRBV29-1 with TRBJ2-3; no firm D call. The CDR3 is 16 amino acids. CDR1 and CDR2 from the germline V gene are SQVTM and ANQGSEA. The CDR3 DNA sequence: TGCAGTCCGATACAAAGCCACAGTAAGTCCACAGATACGCAGTATTTT. Protein product: CSPIQSHSKSTDTQYF.

This clonotype was seen more than once but under ten times. CDR3 nucleotides: TGTGCCAGCAGTGAGGGGACTAGCGGCTCCTACGAGCAGTACTTC. This gives the protein CASSEGTSGSYEQYF. The chain carries TRBV2 and TRBJ2-7, with 11 bases that match TRBD2. Looked up from germline, CDR1 is SNHLY and CDR2 is FYNNEI. The V gene end was trimmed by 3 bases and the J gene end by 0 bases; junction bases not matched to a gene: 1. The CDR3 consists of 15 residues.

The CDR3 sequence is CASSFTVGYTF. The CDR3 region has the DNA TGTGCCAGCAGTTTCACGGTGGGCTACACCTTC. J is TRBJ1-2 and V is TRBV28; D remains unclear. This CDR3 has 11 residues. Trimming cost V 3 bases and J 8 bases, with 7 bases left between them. CDR1 and CDR2 (germline): MDHEN, SYDVKM.

This clonotype has a handful of counts. This chain uses TRBV6-6 with TRBJ1-2; 7 nucleotides agree with TRBD1. This CDR3 is built from 15 residues. V lost 0 bases, J lost 4 bases, and 5 bases stayed unmatched. Germline CDR1 and CDR2: MNHNY and SVGAGI (reference sequence). CDR3 nucleotides: TGTGCCAGCAGTTACTCGGGACAGAGTCCCTATGGCTACACCTTC. Protein sequence: CASSYSGQSPYGYTF.

This clonotype was seen a handful of times. The genes are TRBV7-6 and TRBJ2-1, with unresolved D. The CDR3 runs to 16 residues. The germline gives CDR1 SGHVS, CDR2 FNYEAQ. Trimming shortened V by 5 bases and J by 0 bases, and 14 bases separated the two germline ends. CDR3: CASSPLFKLSYNEQFF. In DNA form, the CDR3 reads TGTGCCAGCAGCCCCCTCTTTAAGCTCTCCTACAATGAGCAGTTCTTC.

At least ten counts were recorded for this clonotype. The chain couples TRBV11-2 to TRBJ2-7; D perhaps matches TRBD2 (6 bases). V was clipped by 6 bases and J by 3 bases, with 12 bases between them. The CDR3 has 13 amino acids. Per the germline V gene, CDR1 is SGHAT and CDR2 is FQNNGV. In DNA, the CDR3 is TGTGCCAGCAGTTTGGGCGGGAACTACGAGCAGTACTTC. Residues: CASSLGGNYEQYF.

The chain recombines TRBV27 with TRBJ2-7, with 11 bases matching TRBD2. Losses at the gene ends were 2 bases for V and 4 bases for J; bases not matched to a gene: 13. Germline V CDR1 and CDR2: MNHEY, SMNVEV (reference sequence). This CDR3 has 18 residues. The CDR3 DNA sequence: TGTGCCAGCAGTTTACTCCGCGGACTAGCGGGTTTAGGGTACGAGCAGTACTTC. This encodes CASSLLRGLAGLGYEQYF.

About this clonotype itself: At one end, the junction sequence differs from germline, possibly due to a read error. The rearrangement links TRBV6-5 to TRBJ2-1; a weak D match, TRBD2 (6 bases). This CDR3 has 13 amino acids. The germline CDR1 and CDR2 sequences are MNHEY and SVGAGI. The CDR3 is CASSDSEGNEQFF. The CDR3 coding sequence is TGTGCCAGCAGTGACTCGGAGGGGAATGAGCAGTTCTTC.

This clonotype turned up a few times. The CDR3 bases are TGTGCCAGCAGTGGCTCATGGCAGTACTTC. It encodes CASSGSWQYF. The V and J genes are TRBV28 and TRBJ2-7; D gene uncertain. From germline, CDR1 is MDHEN and CDR2 SYDVKM. The CDR3 runs 10 residues. V was trimmed by 5 bases and J by 9 bases, leaving 8 bases between them.

CDR3 in amino acids: CASSEPGRNYNEQFF. The CDR3 nucleotides are TGCGCCAGCAGTGAGCCGGGACGCAACTACAATGAGCAGTTCTTC. This rearrangement joins TRBV10-2 to TRBJ2-1, with D possibly being TRBD1 or TRBD2 (5 bases each). In germline, CDR1 is WSHSY, CDR2 SAAADI. This CDR3 region has 15 residues. With 2 bases removed from V and 3 bases from J, the gap between germline ends came to 11 bases.

The V call is TRBV18, the J call TRBJ2-1; D call uncertain. Between the trimmed V and J ends, which lost 3 bases and 0 bases, there was a span of 12 bases. The CDR3 runs 16 residues. Germline V gene sequence: CDR1 KGHSH, CDR2 LQKENI. This chain's CDR3 is CASSPVTQSSYNEQFF. The DNA for the CDR3 is TGTGCCAGCTCACCCGTTACTCAAAGCTCCTACAATGAGCAGTTCTTC. The complete variable domain, with remaining parts taken from reference TRBV18 and TRBJ2-1, reads NAGVMQNPRHLVRRRGQEARLRCSPMKGHSHVYWYRQLPEEGLKFMVYLQKENIIDESGMPKERFSAEFPKEGPSILRIQQVVRGDSAAYFCASSPVTQSSYNEQFFGPGTRLTVL.

The chain carries TRBV6-6 and TRBJ2-7; TRBD1 agrees at 9 bases. V lost 7 bases, J lost 7 bases, and 11 bases stayed unmatched. CDR1 MNHNY and CDR2 SVGAGI come from the germline V gene (reference sequence). This CDR3 has 14 amino acids. Here the CDR3 reads CASTRGTGQGEQYF. Here the CDR3 DNA reads TGTGCCAGCACACGCGGGACAGGGCAGGGGGAGCAGTACTTC.

The rearrangement uses TRBV6-1 and TRBJ1-2; 9 bases are a match to TRBD1. V was pared by 8 bases and J by 3 bases, with 10 bases of the junction left unmatched. The CDR3 runs to 15 residues. Per germline, CDR1 MNHNS and CDR2 SASEGT. The CDR3, as DNA: TGTGCCAGCCCTGAACCGGGACAGGGCTACTATGGCTACACCTTC. It specifies CASPEPGQGYYGYTF.

This clonotype appeared many times. The genes are TRBV3-1 and TRBJ2-1; 8 bases match TRBD2. With 0 bases clipped from V and 2 bases from J, the junction kept 9 bases outside the gene matches. Germline V gene lookup returns CDR1 LGHDT and CDR2 YNNKEL (reference sequence). CDR3 length: 18 amino acids. CDR3 amino acids: CASSQDRRRREAYNEQFF. DNA of the CDR3: TGTGCCAGCAGCCAAGACCGCCGGCGGCGGGAGGCCTACAATGAGCAGTTCTTC.

The chain recombines TRBV5-1 with TRBJ2-7, with D hard to call. The J call may be faulty, since TRBJ2-5 better matches the DNA end. The CDR3 totals 14 residues. Germline V gene data show CDR1 as SGHRS and CDR2 as YFSETQ. In nucleotides, the CDR3 is TGCGCCAGCAGCTTGGTTACAGTCTCGGAGACCCAGTACTTC. Protein: CASSLVTVSETQYF.

The V and J genes are TRBV9 and TRBJ2-1, with 7 bases fitting TRBD2. CDR3 length equals 15 residues. With 6 bases clipped from V and 4 bases from J, the junction kept 10 bases outside the gene matches. From germline, CDR1 is SGDLS and CDR2 YYNGEE. The CDR3 reads CASNSDREVYNEQFF. The CDR3 coding sequence is TGTGCCAGCAACTCGGATCGGGAGGTTTACAATGAGCAGTTCTTC.

This chain uses TRBV4-1 with TRBJ2-3; 11 bases fit TRBD2. CDR1 and CDR2 (germline): MGHRA, YSYEKL. This CDR3 has 18 amino acids. V lost 1 base to trimming and J lost 3 bases; unmatched junction nucleotides: 9. The CDR3 reads CASSQGSQLAGVTDTQYF. In nucleotides, the CDR3 is TGCGCCAGCAGCCAAGGGTCCCAACTAGCGGGGGTTACAGATACGCAGTATTTT.

This clonotype has a handful of counts. The J gene is TRBJ2-1, the V gene TRBV20-1; D unresolved. Germline CDR1 is DFQATT and CDR2 is SNEGSKA (reference sequence). CDR3 length: 14 residues. V lost 6 bases and J lost 0, with 12 bases in between. The CDR3 loop reads CSAPSPSSYNEQFF. CDR3 DNA: TGCAGTGCCCCAAGTCCTAGCTCCTACAATGAGCAGTTCTTC.

In its sample, this clonotype was seen a few times. The chain joins TRBV28 to TRBJ2-1, with D uncertain. Trimming left V 7 bases short and J 0 bases short, with 7 bases between. This CDR3 region has 13 residues. Germline CDR1 reads MDHEN; CDR2 reads SYDVKM. CDR3 nucleotide sequence: TGTGCCAGCACGGAAAGCTCCTACAATGAGCAGTTCTTC. Translated, it gives CASTESSYNEQFF.

The chain combines TRBV27 with TRBJ2-7, with D possibly TRBD2 on 7 matching bases. Germline values: CDR1 MNHEY, CDR2 SMNVEV (reference sequence). The CDR3 totals 16 residues. Trimming removed 2 bases from V and 1 base from J, with 15 bases in between. The CDR3: CASSLKGGGSSYEQYF. Written as DNA, the CDR3 is TGTGCCAGCAGTTTAAAGGGGGGGGGATCATCCTACGAGCAGTACTTC.